One sample yielded the 14 T cell receptor beta chains listed below, sequenced in a study of T cell repertoires in cytomegalovirus infection. These receptors' antigens are unknown. Each CDR3 protein gets one entry after TCRdb re-called the reads with MiXCR. The data hold around 69,000 distinct CDR3 sequences, with about 27% observed a single time. Sequencing used CD8+ T cells from cultured PBMCs, obtained from culture after CMV antigen stimulation. These receptors all come from a human donor in good health (CMV status not recorded). Some clones in this sample may be carry-over from other donors' samples.

This clonotype was seen many times. The V gene is TRBV7-2, the J gene TRBJ2-7; possibly TRBD1 or TRBD2 for D (5 bases each). The V end lost 4 bases, the J end lost 0 bases, and 10 bases lay between the germline ends. Germline V lookup: CDR1 SGHTA, CDR2 FQGNSA. CDR3 length: 14 residues. CDR3 residues: CASSSRDGSYEQYF. DNA of the CDR3: TGTGCCAGCAGCTCCCGGGACGGCTCCTACGAGCAGTACTTC.

V usage is TRBV30 and J usage is TRBJ2-7, with D perhaps matching TRBD2 (5 bases). This CDR3 comprises 13 residues. The V end lost 0 bases, the J end lost 6 bases, and 12 bases lay between the germline ends. Germline V gene lookup returns CDR1 GTSNPN and CDR2 SVGIG (reference sequence). The CDR3 region is CAWSVRGYGEQYF. Here the CDR3 DNA reads TGTGCCTGGAGTGTGCGAGGGTACGGCGAGCAGTACTTC.

The chain joins TRBV2 to TRBJ2-5; 10 bases map to TRBD2. Trimming cost V 2 bases and J 5 bases; bases outside gene matches: 11. CDR1 is SNHLY and CDR2 is FYNNEI in the germline V gene. This CDR3 has 17 amino acids. In nucleotides, the CDR3 is TGTGCCAGCAGTGAACGGCTAGCGGGAGCCACCAGGGAGACCCAGTACTTC. Protein: CASSERLAGATRETQYF.

Within the sample, this clonotype is medium-sized. The V and J genes are TRBV7-6 and TRBJ1-3; D possibly corresponds to TRBD1 (6 bases). Trimming removed 2 bases at V and 3 bases at J, with 17 bases between. This CDR3 spans 17 amino acids. Germline V lookup: CDR1 SGHVS, CDR2 FNYEAQ. This CDR3 reads CASSLSSPGAGGNTIYF. As DNA, the CDR3 is TGTGCCAGCAGCTTAAGTTCGCCAGGGGCGGGTGGAAACACCATATATTTT.

The chain couples TRBV4-3 to TRBJ2-1, with TRBD2 matching over 9 bases. The CDR3 is 16 amino acids. V shed 2 bases, J shed 5 bases, and the junction held 7 bases outside the gene matches. From germline, CDR1 is LGHNA and CDR2 YSLEER. The CDR3 spells CASSQYPSGDNNEQFF. CDR3 nucleotide sequence: TGCGCCAGCAGCCAATACCCTAGCGGGGATAACAATGAGCAGTTCTTC.

This clonotype was seen at least ten times. The gene calls are TRBV7-9 and TRBJ2-1; no reliable D call. This CDR3 contains 12 residues. Trimming took off 2 bases at V and 6 bases at J, with 5 bases between the two ends. Germline V CDR1 and CDR2: SEHNR, FQNEAQ (reference sequence). The CDR3 reads CASSLLSNEQFF. In DNA form, the CDR3 reads TGTGCCAGCAGCTTACTTAGCAATGAGCAGTTCTTC.

CDR3 coding DNA: TGTGCCAGCAGTGATTTAGCAGGCGGACAGGGTCGGTACACTGAAGCTTTCTTT. Protein sequence: CASSDLAGGQGRYTEAFF. This rearrangement joins TRBV2 to TRBJ1-1; 8 positions match TRBD1. J was trimmed by 3 bases and V by 3 bases; bases with no gene match: 15. CDR1 is SNHLY and CDR2 is FYNNEI in the germline V gene. This CDR3 comprises 18 residues.

This clonotype has at least ten counts. This chain links TRBV28 with TRBJ2-3; 11 bases fit TRBD2. The junction had 13 bases not matched to a gene; V was cut back by 2 bases and J by 3 bases. Germline loops: CDR1 MDHEN, CDR2 SYDVKM. The CDR3 runs 19 residues. CDR3 loop: CASSLKASGGLARTDTQYF. The CDR3 DNA follows: TGTGCCAGCAGTTTAAAAGCTAGCGGGGGGCTAGCACGGACAGATACGCAGTATTTT.

In its sample, this clonotype was seen many times. The rearrangement joins TRBV12-3 or TRBV12-4 to TRBJ2-1; 10 bases agree with TRBD2. The CDR3 is made up of 16 amino acids. V gave up 2 bases and J gave up 4 bases; unmatched junction bases: 5. The chain's CDR3 is CASSLKWTSGYNEQFF. CDR3 bases: TGTGCCAGCAGTTTAAAGTGGACTAGCGGATACAATGAGCAGTTCTTC.

The chain joins TRBV6-6 to TRBJ2-3, with D unresolved. Germline CDR1 and CDR2: MNHNY and SVGAGI (reference sequence). Trimming left V 0 bases short and J 2 bases short, with 12 bases between. The CDR3 contains 16 residues. This CDR3 is CASSYSDTDATDTQYF. CDR3 bases: TGTGCCAGCAGTTACTCCGACACCGATGCCACAGATACGCAGTATTTT.

This clonotype has just a few counts. This chain uses TRBV7-9 with TRBJ1-6; possibly TRBD1 for D (5 bases). V lost 6 bases and J 8 bases, leaving 17 bases between the germline ends. The CDR3 length is 15 residues. Per the germline V gene, CDR1 is SEHNR and CDR2 is FQNEAQ (reference sequence). The CDR3 sequence is CASSFPQGSDSPLHF. Here the CDR3 DNA reads TGTGCCAGCAGTTTCCCCCAGGGTTCGGATTCACCCCTCCACTTT.

This clonotype was recorded at least ten times. The rearrangement joins TRBV6-2 or TRBV6-3 to TRBJ2-7; 13 positions match TRBD2. The trim removed 7 bases at V and 4 bases at J, leaving 4 bases unmatched. Germline loops: CDR1 MNHEY, CDR2 SVGEGT. CDR3 length: 14 amino acids. CDR3 protein: CASKGTSGIYEQYF. CDR3 sequence (DNA): TGTGCCAGCAAAGGGACTAGCGGGATATACGAGCAGTACTTC.

This clonotype has more than one count but fewer than ten. The chain couples TRBV6-5 to TRBJ2-7; 12 bases fit TRBD1. The CDR3 runs to 15 residues. The J segment lost 5 bases and the V segment lost 0 bases, leaving 2 bases of the junction unmatched. Per the germline V gene, CDR1 is MNHEY and CDR2 is SVGAGI. The chain's CDR3 is CASSYSGTGGDEQYF. The DNA of the CDR3 is TGTGCCAGCAGTTACTCAGGGACAGGGGGCGACGAGCAGTACTTC.

In its sample, this clonotype was seen a few times. The chain joins TRBV24-1 to TRBJ1-3, with D possibly TRBD1 on 5 matching bases. The V and J ends lost 1 base and 0 bases respectively, with 18 bases between them. The germline V gene encodes CDR1 KGHDR and CDR2 SFDVKD. The CDR3 is 19 residues long. The CDR3 coding sequence is TGTGCCACCAGTGATTTACCGGAGGGACCTCTATCCTCTGGAAACACCATATATTTT. Amino acid sequence: CATSDLPEGPLSSGNTIYF.